The T cell receptor beta chain under discussion was sequenced for a study of T cell repertoires in cytomegalovirus infection. Study in general: Both a matching HLA type and CMV infection were indicated by public TCR beta signatures.

The sample holds a few counts of this clonotype. Its antigen is unidentified. Per germline, CDR1 KGHDR and CDR2 SFDVKD. Trimming cost V 5 bases and J 0 bases; bases outside gene matches: 13. This CDR3 region has 19 residues. General observations from the study: Cumulative public TCR beta family frequency identified carriers of CMV plus the relevant HLA. HLA-C-restricted CMV-specific TCR beta clonotypes prevailed in the ex vivo response.

TCRdb re-analysed the reads in MiXCR, keeping a single row per CDR3 protein. Found here are 150,000 to 200,000 distinct CDR3 sequences, 13% to 15% of them singletons; the top ten hold 25% to 30%. This TCR derives from a human donor in good health (CMV status not recorded). Some clones in this sample may be carry-over from other donors' samples. The sequenced material came from PBMCs. J is TRBJ2-3 and V is TRBV24-1, with 10 bases aligning to TRBD2. The CDR3 DNA reads as TGTGCCACCAGTGCCTCCAGAGCGGGGGGGACGAGAAGCACAGATACGCAGTATTTT. It is translated as CATSASRAGGTRSTDTQYF.